Described below is a single T cell receptor beta chain sequence and its context. CD4+ cells underwent separation, giving CD45RA+ naive and CD45RA-negative memory subsets. V lost 3 bases to trimming and J lost 3 bases, with 14 bases between them. This CDR3 region has 16 residues. CDR1 is KGHSH and CDR2 is LQKENI in the germline V gene. Generated by immunoSEQ multiplex PCR, the TCRdb table keeps only in-frame clones and is missing some. This table has some 500,000 clones, around 95% appearing once. This record belongs to a study of shared clonotypes between healthy human individuals. The TCR was taken from a woman under 40 in good health. The rearrangement links TRBV18 to TRBJ2-2; D call uncertain. What was sequenced was naive CD4+ T cells sorted from blood. Described subset: CD45RA+ positively selected. This chain's CDR3 is CASSPGVGTHTGELFF. For the CDR3, the DNA is TGTGCCAGCTCACCGGGCGTAGGCACCCACACCGGGGAGCTGTTTTTT.